The 5 T cell receptor beta chains below come from one sample, sequenced in a study of OX40 agonist ivuxolimab in advanced cancers. Clones were sequenced by immunoSEQ multiplex PCR, and TCRdb holds only the in-frame ones, with some missing. The repertoire includes about 84,000 clones, about four fifths of them detected once, and about 2.5% sits in the top ten. Sequencing used CD4+ or CD8+ T cells sorted from blood, obtained in a trial of the OX40 agonist ivuxolimab. The receptors stem from an adult with an advanced solid tumor such as melanoma, head and neck, liver or kidney cancer.

The DNA for the CDR3 is TGTGCCAGCAGTCGAGCGGGGCCACCCACAGATACGCAGTATTTT. Its protein product is CASSRAGPPTDTQYF. V gene TRBV9 combines with J gene TRBJ2-3, with 7 bases lining up with TRBD2. The J segment lost 2 bases and the V segment lost 5 bases, leaving 8 bases of the junction unmatched. From germline, CDR1 is SGDLS and CDR2 YYNGEE. The length of the CDR3 is 15 residues.

This chain connects TRBV30 to TRBJ2-1; TRBD2 is a possible D gene (5 bases). The ends were cut back, 3 bases at V and 0 bases at J, with 6 bases in the middle. The CDR3 runs 13 residues. Germline V gene sequence: CDR1 GTSNPN, CDR2 SVGIG (reference sequence). The CDR3 loop reads CAWRGSSYNEQFF. CDR3 DNA: TGTGCCTGGAGAGGGAGCTCCTACAATGAGCAGTTCTTC.

The chain joins TRBV29-1 to TRBJ2-4, with 9 positions matching TRBD1. Germline V lookup: CDR1 SQVTM, CDR2 ANQGSEA. The length of the CDR3 is 13 residues. With 6 bases clipped from V and 7 bases from J, the junction kept 7 bases outside the gene matches. CDR3 protein: CSVVGQGGNIQYF. The CDR3, as DNA: TGCAGCGTGGTGGGACAGGGAGGGAACATTCAGTACTTC.

J is TRBJ1-2 and V is TRBV2; D perhaps matches TRBD1 (6 bases). Trimming shortened V by 2 bases and J by 8 bases, and 21 bases separated the two germline ends. The CDR3 totals 16 residues. The germline CDR1 and CDR2 sequences are SNHLY and FYNNEI. CDR3 nucleotide sequence: TGTGCCAGCAGTGAATCCCCTTTGGGGGCGGTCGGGGGCTACACCTTC. Amino acid sequence: CASSESPLGAVGGYTF.

The CDR3 here is CAVGGPGSTDTQYF. The CDR3 bases are TGTGCCGTAGGCGGGCCCGGCAGCACAGATACGCAGTATTTT. The chain joins TRBV7-6 to TRBJ2-3; TRBD2 is a possible D gene (5 bases). V lost 11 bases and J 0 bases, leaving 15 bases between the germline ends. Germline-derived CDR1 and CDR2 are SGHVS and FNYEAQ. The CDR3 spans 14 residues.